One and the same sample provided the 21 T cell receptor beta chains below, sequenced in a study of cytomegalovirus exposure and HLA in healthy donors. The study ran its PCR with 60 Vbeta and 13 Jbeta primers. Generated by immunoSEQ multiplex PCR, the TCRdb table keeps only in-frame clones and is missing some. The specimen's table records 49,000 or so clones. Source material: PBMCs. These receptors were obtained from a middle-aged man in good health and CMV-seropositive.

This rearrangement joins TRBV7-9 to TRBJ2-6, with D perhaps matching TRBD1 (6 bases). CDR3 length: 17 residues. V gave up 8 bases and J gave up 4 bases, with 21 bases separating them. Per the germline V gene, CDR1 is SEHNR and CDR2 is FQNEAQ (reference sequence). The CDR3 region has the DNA TGTGCCAGCCTATGGGGGCAGGGTAGTTGGGGGGCCAACGTCCTGACTTTC. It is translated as CASLWGQGSWGANVLTF.

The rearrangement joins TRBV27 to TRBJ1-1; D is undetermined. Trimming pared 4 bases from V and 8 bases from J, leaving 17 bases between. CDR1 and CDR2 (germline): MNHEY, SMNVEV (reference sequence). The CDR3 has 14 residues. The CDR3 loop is CASSSPGGGEEAFF. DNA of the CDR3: TGTGCCAGCAGTTCCCCGGGTGGAGGAGAGGAAGCTTTCTTT.

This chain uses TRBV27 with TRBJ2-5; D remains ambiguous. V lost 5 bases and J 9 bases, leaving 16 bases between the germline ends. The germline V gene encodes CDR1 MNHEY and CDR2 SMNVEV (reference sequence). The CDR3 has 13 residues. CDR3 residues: CASSPPLARAQYF. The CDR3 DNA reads TGTGCCAGCAGTCCTCCATTGGCCCGGGCCCAGTACTTC.

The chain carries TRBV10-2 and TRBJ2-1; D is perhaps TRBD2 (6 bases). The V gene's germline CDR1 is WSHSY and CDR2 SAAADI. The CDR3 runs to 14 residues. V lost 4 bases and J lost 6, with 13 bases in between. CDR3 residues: CASSASGTSNEQFF. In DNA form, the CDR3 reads TGCGCCAGCAGTGCCTCCGGGACTTCCAATGAGCAGTTCTTC.

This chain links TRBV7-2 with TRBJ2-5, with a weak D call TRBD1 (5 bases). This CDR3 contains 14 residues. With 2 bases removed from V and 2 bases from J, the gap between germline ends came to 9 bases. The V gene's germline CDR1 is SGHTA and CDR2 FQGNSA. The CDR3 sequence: CASSLITGQETQYF. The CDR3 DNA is TGTGCCAGCAGCTTAATAACAGGTCAAGAGACCCAGTACTTC.

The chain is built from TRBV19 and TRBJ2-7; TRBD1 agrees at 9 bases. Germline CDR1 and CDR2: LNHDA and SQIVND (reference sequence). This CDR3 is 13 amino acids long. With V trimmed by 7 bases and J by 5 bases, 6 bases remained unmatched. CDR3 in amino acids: CASIGTGIDEQYF. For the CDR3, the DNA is TGTGCCAGTATTGGGACAGGGATCGACGAGCAGTACTTC.

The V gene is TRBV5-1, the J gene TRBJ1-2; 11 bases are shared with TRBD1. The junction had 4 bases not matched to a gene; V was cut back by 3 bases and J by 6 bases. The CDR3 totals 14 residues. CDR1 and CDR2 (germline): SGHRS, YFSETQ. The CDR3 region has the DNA TGCGCCAGCAGCTCGGGACAGGGGGTCGATGGCTACACCTTC. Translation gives CASSSGQGVDGYTF.

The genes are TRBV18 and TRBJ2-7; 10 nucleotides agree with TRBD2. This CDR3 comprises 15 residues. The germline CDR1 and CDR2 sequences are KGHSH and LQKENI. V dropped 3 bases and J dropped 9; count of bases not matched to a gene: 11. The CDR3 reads CASSPGAGGQTGQYF. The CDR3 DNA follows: TGTGCCAGCTCACCGGGAGCGGGGGGGCAGACCGGGCAGTACTTC.

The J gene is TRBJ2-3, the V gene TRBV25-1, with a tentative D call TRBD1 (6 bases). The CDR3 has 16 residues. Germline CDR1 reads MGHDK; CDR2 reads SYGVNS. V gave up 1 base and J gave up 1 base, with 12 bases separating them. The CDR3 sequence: CASSEWGLGGTDTQYF. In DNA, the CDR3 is TGTGCCAGCAGTGAATGGGGGCTGGGGGGCACAGATACGCAGTATTTT.

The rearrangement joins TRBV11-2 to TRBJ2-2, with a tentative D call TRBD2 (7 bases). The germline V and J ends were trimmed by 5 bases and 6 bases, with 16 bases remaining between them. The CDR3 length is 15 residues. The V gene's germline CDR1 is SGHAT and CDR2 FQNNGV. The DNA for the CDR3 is TGTGCCAGCAGCCCCTGGGGGGGGGCGCCCGGGGAGCTGTTTTTT. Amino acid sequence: CASSPWGGAPGELFF.

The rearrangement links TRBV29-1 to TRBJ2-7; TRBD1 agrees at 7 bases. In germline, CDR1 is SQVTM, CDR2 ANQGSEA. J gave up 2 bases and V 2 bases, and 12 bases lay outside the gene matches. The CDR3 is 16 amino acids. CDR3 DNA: TGCAGCGTTGAAAGCCTTGGGACAGTGAGGCCCTACGAGCAGTACTTC. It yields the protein CSVESLGTVRPYEQYF.

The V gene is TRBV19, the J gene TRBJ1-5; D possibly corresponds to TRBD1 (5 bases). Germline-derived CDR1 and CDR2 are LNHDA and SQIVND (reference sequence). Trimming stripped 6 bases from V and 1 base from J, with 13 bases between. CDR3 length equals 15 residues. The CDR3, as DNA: TGTGCCAGTAGCCAATTCAGGGCCAGCAATCAGCCCCAGCATTTT. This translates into CASSQFRASNQPQHF.

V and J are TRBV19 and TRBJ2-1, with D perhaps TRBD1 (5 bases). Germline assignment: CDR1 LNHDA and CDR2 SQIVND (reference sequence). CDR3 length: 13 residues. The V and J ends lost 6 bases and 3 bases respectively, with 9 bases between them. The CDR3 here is CASRARGYNEQFF. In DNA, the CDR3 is TGTGCCAGTAGGGCTAGGGGCTACAATGAGCAGTTCTTC.

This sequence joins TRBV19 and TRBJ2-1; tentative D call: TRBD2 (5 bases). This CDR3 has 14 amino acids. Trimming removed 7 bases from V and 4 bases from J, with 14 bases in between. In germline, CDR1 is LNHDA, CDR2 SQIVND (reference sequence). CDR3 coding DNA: TGTGCCAGTAAGGTGGGAGAGGGTTACAATGAGCAGTTCTTC. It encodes CASKVGEGYNEQFF.

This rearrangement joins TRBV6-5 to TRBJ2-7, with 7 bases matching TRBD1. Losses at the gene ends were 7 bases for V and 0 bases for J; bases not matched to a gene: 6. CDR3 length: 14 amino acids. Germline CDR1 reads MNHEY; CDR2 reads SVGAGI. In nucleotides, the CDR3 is TGTGCCAGCAAACCACAGGGGTCCTCCTACGAGCAGTACTTC. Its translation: CASKPQGSSYEQYF.

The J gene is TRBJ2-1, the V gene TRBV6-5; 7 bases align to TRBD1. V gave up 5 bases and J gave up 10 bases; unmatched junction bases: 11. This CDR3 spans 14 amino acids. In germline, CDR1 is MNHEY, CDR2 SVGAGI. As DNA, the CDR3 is TGTGCCAGCAGTCAGGACAGGTCCTGGGAGGAGCAGTTCTTC. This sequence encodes CASSQDRSWEEQFF.

The CDR3 DNA is TGTGCCAGTAGTGCAACAGGGGTGAGTACTGAAGCTTTCTTT. This sequence encodes CASSATGVSTEAFF. V usage is TRBV19 and J usage is TRBJ1-1; TRBD1 matches at 7 bases. The germline V gene encodes CDR1 LNHDA and CDR2 SQIVND (reference sequence). V lost 5 bases, J lost 5 bases, and 8 bases stayed unmatched. CDR3 length equals 14 residues.

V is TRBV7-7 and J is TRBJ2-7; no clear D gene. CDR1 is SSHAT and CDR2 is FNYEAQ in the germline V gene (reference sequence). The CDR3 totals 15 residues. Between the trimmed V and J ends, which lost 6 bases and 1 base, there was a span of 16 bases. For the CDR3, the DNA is TGTGCCAGCAGTAAAACGACTGGATCGTCCTACGAGCAGTACTTC. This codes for CASSKTTGSSYEQYF.

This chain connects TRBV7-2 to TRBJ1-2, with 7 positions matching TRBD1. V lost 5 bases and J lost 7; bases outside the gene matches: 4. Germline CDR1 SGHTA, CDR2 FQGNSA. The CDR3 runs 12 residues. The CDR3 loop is CASSHRQGGYTF. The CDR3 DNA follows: TGTGCCAGCAGCCACAGACAGGGTGGCTACACCTTC.

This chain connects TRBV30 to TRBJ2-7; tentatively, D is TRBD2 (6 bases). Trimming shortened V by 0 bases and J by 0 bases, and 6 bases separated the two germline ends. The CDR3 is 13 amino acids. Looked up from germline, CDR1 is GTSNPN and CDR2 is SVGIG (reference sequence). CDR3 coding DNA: TGTGCCTGGAGTGTGCGGGGCTCCTACGAGCAGTACTTC. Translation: CAWSVRGSYEQYF. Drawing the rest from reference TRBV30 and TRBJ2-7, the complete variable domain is SQTIHQWPATLVQPVGSPLSLECTVEGTSNPNLYWYRQAAGRGLQLLFYSVGIGQISSEVPQNLSASRPQDRQFILSSKKLLLSDSGFYLCAWSVRGSYEQYFGPGTRLTVT.

The CDR3 reads CASSQARENTEAFF. The CDR3 coding sequence is TGCGCCAGCAGCCAAGCCCGGGAGAACACTGAAGCTTTCTTT. The genes are TRBV4-3 and TRBJ1-1, with D unclear. Germline V gives CDR1 LGHNA, CDR2 YSLEER. Trimming left V 1 base short and J 1 base short, with 7 bases between. The CDR3 totals 14 residues.